A selection of T cell receptor beta chains follows, all from one sample in a study of T cells in Graves' hyperthyroidism and ophthalmopathy. TCRdb called the multiplex PCR reads again in MiXCR, with one record for every CDR3 protein. The sample consists of about 300,000 distinct CDR3 sequences, about 25% of them appearing once. The material sequenced was blood. The receptors were sampled from a man aged 40-50 years with Graves' hyperthyroidism that later progressed to Graves' ophthalmopathy. Both conserved end residues are part of each CDR3. D genes are given only for firm matches.

v_gene,j_gene,d_gene,CDR3aa
TRBV10-3,TRBJ2-5,.,CAISESRDSGETQYF
TRBV28,TRBJ2-7,TRBD1,CASLGQGDYEQYF
TRBV7-8,TRBJ1-1,TRBD1,CASSSRDRVGTEAFF
TRBV30,TRBJ2-7,.,CAWSGGLRYEQYF
TRBV28,TRBJ2-7,TRBD2,CASSLFPTSGQYF
TRBV6-5,TRBJ2-4,TRBD2,CASSSLWGGAKNIQYF
TRBV6-1,TRBJ1-5,.,CASRSQEQPQHF
TRBV20-1,TRBJ2-7,.,CSARIPGGGPPFSEQYF
TRBV28,TRBJ2-7,TRBD2,CASSPPGLAWEQYF
TRBV20-1,TRBJ2-7,TRBD2,CSARDLEQGTSGSTYEQYF
TRBV6-5,TRBJ2-7,.,CASSNHRDGAYEQYF
TRBV12-3/TRBV12-4,TRBJ1-5,.,CASSISLGSGNQPQHF
TRBV5-1,TRBJ1-1,.,CASSFTRETEAFF
TRBV28,TRBJ1-1,.,CASKNGGVDTEAFF
TRBV19,TRBJ2-7,.,CASGQGSYEQYF
TRBV30,TRBJ2-7,.,CAWSVTGTIYEQYF
TRBV5-1,TRBJ2-2,.,CASSLTGPFAGELFF
TRBV9,TRBJ2-2,.,CASSVGQQATGRGELFF
TRBV7-1,TRBJ2-2,TRBD2,CASSSWTGSSSGRRPNTGELFF
TRBV5-1,TRBJ2-2,TRBD2,CASGPLAGGITGELFF
TRBV7-9,TRBJ2-2,.,CASSRDQNTGELFF
TRBV19,TRBJ2-2,.,CASTAVPNTGELFF
TRBV20-1,TRBJ2-7,.,CSARGSGRTSYEQYF
TRBV5-1,TRBJ1-2,.,CASSYEPGQGNYGYTF
TRBV29-1,TRBJ2-5,TRBD1,CSVARGQETQYF
TRBV5-4,TRBJ1-1,.,CASSLGVRLSTEAFF
TRBV6-1,TRBJ2-5,.,CASSGGAGGQETQYF
TRBV5-1,TRBJ1-1,.,CASSLWGQNTEAFF
TRBV2,TRBJ1-1,.,CASRAEGSTEAFF
TRBV12-3/TRBV12-4,TRBJ1-1,.,CASNRLPTMNTEAFF
TRBV12-3/TRBV12-4,TRBJ1-3,TRBD1,CASSPTGGAGNTIYF
TRBV24-1,TRBJ1-1,TRBD1,CATSDAGTGYTEAFF
TRBV29-1,TRBJ2-7,.,CSVKTTYEQYF
TRBV29-1,TRBJ2-5,.,CSVVIGETQYF
TRBV19,TRBJ1-1,.,CASRNTEAFF
TRBV27,TRBJ2-6,TRBD2,CASKAGTGANVLTF
TRBV11-1,TRBJ2-2,TRBD1,CASSLTGQGLAGELFF
TRBV6-5,TRBJ1-3,.,CASSSDYGASGNTIYF
TRBV20-1,TRBJ2-7,.,CSASPYEQYF
TRBV12-3/TRBV12-4,TRBJ1-1,.,CASSLARVTEAFF
TRBV28,TRBJ2-2,.,CASTTTNTGELFF
TRBV11-2,TRBJ2-5,TRBD1,CASAGGDYAGTQYF